The 24 T cell receptor beta chains given below trace back to one sample, sequenced in a study of T cell repertoires in cytomegalovirus infection. TCRdb ran MiXCR on the reads and lists one entry per CDR3 protein. The sample shows about 600,000 distinct CDR3 sequences, less than 25% of them seen only once. The specimen was CD8+ T cells from PBMCs. The origin of the receptors is a human donor in good health (CMV status not recorded). Some clones in this sample may be carry-over from other donors' samples.

This clonotype came up a few times. The gene calls are TRBV20-1 and TRBJ2-1; D is possibly TRBD2 (5 bases). CDR3 length equals 13 residues. The germline CDR1 and CDR2 sequences are DFQATT and SNEGSKA (reference sequence). The ends were cut back, 4 bases at V and 10 bases at J, with 17 bases in the middle. The CDR3, as DNA: TGCAGTGCTACTCCGGGATTTTGGGTCGAGCAGTTCTTC. This sequence encodes CSATPGFWVEQFF.

This clonotype was detected a few times. This chain connects TRBV20-1 to TRBJ2-1; D uncertain. Germline assignment: CDR1 DFQATT and CDR2 SNEGSKA (reference sequence). Trimming took 3 bases from V and 7 from J, leaving 13 bases between them. The CDR3 runs 13 residues. CDR3 sequence: CSASLGMGNEQFF. Here the CDR3 DNA reads TGCAGTGCTAGTTTGGGGATGGGGAATGAGCAGTTCTTC.

Regarding this clonotype: The junction and the germline gene differ at one end; a read error may be behind it. V gene TRBV6-4 combines with J gene TRBJ2-3; 7 nucleotides match TRBD1. Germline values: CDR1 MRHNA, CDR2 SNTAGT. There are 15 residues in the CDR3. DNA for the CDR3: TGTGCCAACAGTGACACGGACAGGAGCACAGATACGCAGTATTTT. As protein: CANSDTDRSTDTQYF.

There are many counts of this clonotype. The chain links TRBV28 to TRBJ2-5; 10 positions agree with TRBD2. The V segment lost 7 bases and the J segment 1 base; nucleotides outside the gene matches: 3. Germline assignment: CDR1 MDHEN and CDR2 SYDVKM. This CDR3 spans 14 amino acids. This chain's CDR3 is CASTPSGGQETQYF. The DNA for the CDR3 is TGTGCCAGCACCCCTAGCGGGGGCCAAGAGACCCAGTACTTC.

V and J are TRBV19 and TRBJ1-2, with 9 nucleotides matching TRBD1. The junction had 6 bases not matched to a gene; V was cut back by 9 bases and J by 4 bases. The CDR3 is 13 amino acids. Germline V gives CDR1 LNHDA, CDR2 SQIVND (reference sequence). DNA for the CDR3: TGTGCCAGCACGGGGACAGGGACCTATGGCTACACCTTC. Protein: CASTGTGTYGYTF.

This clonotype occurred many times. This chain connects TRBV6-5 to TRBJ1-6, with TRBD1 as a possible D gene (5 bases). There are 14 residues in the CDR3. The germline gives CDR1 MNHEY, CDR2 SVGAGI. V lost 0 bases and J 8 bases, leaving 8 bases between the germline ends. CDR3 sequence reads: CASSYSGEDSPLHF. Here the CDR3 DNA reads TGTGCCAGCAGTTACTCAGGGGAGGATTCACCCCTCCACTTT.

This clonotype was recorded many times. The genes are TRBV7-9 and TRBJ2-3; 15 bases align to TRBD2. Germline V gene lookup returns CDR1 SEHNR and CDR2 FQNEAQ (reference sequence). V was pared by 5 bases and J by 14 bases, with 11 bases of the junction left unmatched. This CDR3 is 15 amino acids long. The CDR3 protein is CASSPRTSGGAGSYF. The CDR3 DNA reads as TGTGCCAGCAGCCCCCGGACTAGCGGGGGGGCCGGGTCGTATTTT.

Note on this clonotype: This sequence may be a read error, since a much larger clone differs from it by one base. The chain has TRBV6-1 and TRBJ1-1; a weak D match, TRBD1 (6 bases). CDR3 length: 13 residues. Trimming left V 10 bases short and J 5 bases short, with 17 bases between. Looked up from germline, CDR1 is MNHNS and CDR2 is SASEGT. The DNA of the CDR3 is TGTGCCAACAGACAACAGGGAGGGACTGAAGCTTTCTTT. This gives the protein CANRQQGGTEAFF.

J is TRBJ2-6 and V is TRBV28; D possibly corresponds to TRBD2 (6 bases). The V gene lost 8 bases and the J gene lost 2 bases, with 19 bases spanning the gap. This CDR3 region has 17 residues. Germline V lookup: CDR1 MDHEN, CDR2 SYDVKM. CDR3 in DNA: TGTGCCAGCGACGGAGGGGATAGCTCGGCTGGGGCCAACGTCCTGACTTTC. Its protein product is CASDGGDSSAGANVLTF.

This clonotype was detected ten times or more. The V and J genes are TRBV7-9 and TRBJ2-2; a weak D match, TRBD1 (7 bases). In germline, CDR1 is SEHNR, CDR2 FQNEAQ (reference sequence). The length of the CDR3 is 15 residues. Trimming stripped 3 bases from V and 3 bases from J, with 11 bases between. Here the CDR3 reads CASSFFRGDTGELFF. CDR3 sequence (DNA): TGTGCCAGCAGCTTCTTCAGGGGGGACACCGGGGAGCTGTTTTTT.

The rearrangement joins TRBV2 to TRBJ1-1, with D unclear. The germline gives CDR1 SNHLY, CDR2 FYNNEI. This CDR3 contains 11 residues. CDR3 residues: CVDLRATEAFF. Written as DNA, the CDR3 is TGTGTCGACCTAAGGGCCACTGAAGCTTTCTTT.

Concerning this clonotype: The CDR3 does not end in the conserved phenylalanine or tryptophan, so this is likely a read error. This chain uses TRBV4-3 with TRBJ1-1; TRBD1 is a possible D gene (6 bases). Trimming stripped 0 bases from V and 5 bases from J, with 13 bases between. CDR3 length equals 15 residues. Germline-derived CDR1 and CDR2 are LGHNA and YSLEER. CDR3 residues: CASSQDWQGRTEAFL. CDR3 coding DNA: TGCGCCAGCAGCCAAGATTGGCAGGGGAGGACTGAAGCTTTCCTT.

In its sample, this clonotype was seen a few times. The junction departs from germline at one end; a sequencing error may be responsible. The chain is built from TRBV2 and TRBJ1-5; D might be TRBD1 (6 bases). Germline V gene sequence: CDR1 SNHLY, CDR2 FYNNEI. This CDR3 has 15 amino acids. Written as DNA, the CDR3 is TGTGCCAGCAGTGACACAGGGAATAGCAATCGGCCCCAGCATTTT. It codes for CASSDTGNSNRPQHF.

Comment on this clonotype: A read error is possible here, since a much larger clone lies one base away. The chain couples TRBV12-3 or TRBV12-4 to TRBJ2-7; tentative D call: TRBD2 (6 bases). Trimming removed 2 bases at V and 6 bases at J, with 14 bases between. This CDR3 contains 14 residues. The CDR3 is CASSLFVGGAEQYF. The CDR3 DNA reads as TGTGCCAGCAGTTTATTTGTGGGGGGAGCCGAGCAGTACTTC.

This clonotype was seen a few times. V is TRBV20-1 and J is TRBJ2-3, with 7 bases that match TRBD2. The length of the CDR3 is 13 residues. Germline V gives CDR1 DFQATT, CDR2 SNEGSKA (reference sequence). V shed 5 bases, J shed 9 bases, and the junction held 11 bases outside the gene matches. The CDR3 DNA follows: TGCAGTGCTTGGGACCTCCTGGGGGGGACGCAGTATTTT. Protein product: CSAWDLLGGTQYF.

This clonotype has more than one count but fewer than ten. A single base separates this from a much larger clone, so it may be a read error. The gene calls are TRBV3-1 and TRBJ2-2; D is unresolved. CDR3 length: 13 residues. CDR1 and CDR2 (germline): LGHDT, YNNKEL (reference sequence). Deletions cut 3 bases from V and 0 bases from J, with 2 bases between. CDR3 nucleotide sequence: TGTGCCAGCAGCCAGACGAACACCGGGGAGCTGTTTTTT. Protein product: CASSQTNTGELFF.

V gene TRBV2 combines with J gene TRBJ2-7, with unresolved D. Germline V gene sequence: CDR1 SNHLY, CDR2 FYNNEI. V was pared by 7 bases and J by 5 bases, with 15 bases between. CDR3 length: 13 residues. The CDR3 protein is CASTSPMQHEQYV. The CDR3 region has the DNA TGTGCCAGCACGTCTCCGATGCAGCACGAGCAGTACGTC.

V usage is TRBV7-9 and J usage is TRBJ2-7; D is possibly TRBD1 (6 bases). There are 13 residues in the CDR3. The germline V gene has CDR1 SEHNR and CDR2 FQNEAQ (reference sequence). The DNA of the CDR3 is TGTGCCAACAGCCCCGGACAGCTCTACGAGCAGTACGTC. Translation gives CANSPGQLYEQYV.

The chain is built from TRBV20-1 and TRBJ1-1, with D perhaps TRBD1 (5 bases). The CDR3 runs 11 residues. Germline lookup yields CDR1 DFQATT and CDR2 SNEGSKA (reference sequence). The CDR3 loop reads CGGERGTEAFF. The CDR3 coding sequence is TGCGGAGGGGAGCGCGGCACTGAAGCTTTCTTT.

Only one count was recorded for this clonotype. V gene TRBV14 combines with J gene TRBJ2-2; TRBD2 might be the D (7 bases). Trimming took 6 bases from V and 9 from J, leaving 20 bases between them. The germline V gene has CDR1 SGHDN and CDR2 FVKESK. The CDR3 spans 15 residues. The CDR3 DNA reads TGTGCCAGCAGTCAAAGGGCGCGGGGGCCCCGGGAGCTGTTTTTT. Translated: CASSQRARGPRELFF.

This clonotype was seen ten or more times. This chain uses TRBV9 with TRBJ1-3, with D maybe TRBD1 (6 bases). The CDR3 consists of 14 residues. Germline-derived CDR1 and CDR2 are SGDLS and YYNGEE. Trimming shortened V by 3 bases and J by 0 bases, and 7 bases separated the two germline ends. CDR3 nucleotides: TGTGCCAGCAGCGCGGACAGCTCTGGAAACACCATATATTTT. Encoded protein: CASSADSSGNTIYF.

This clonotype has only a few counts. In nucleotides, the CDR3 is TGCAGTCCACGAGGGCCGCGGACCCTGTCCCCAGATACGCAGTATTTT. Protein: CSPRGPRTLSPDTQYF. The chain recombines TRBV20-1 with TRBJ2-3, with D perhaps TRBD2 (5 bases). V dropped 8 bases and J dropped 4 bases, with 25 bases sitting between them. This CDR3 is 16 amino acids long. CDR1 and CDR2 (germline): DFQATT, SNEGSKA (reference sequence).

This clonotype was detected only a few times. V is TRBV7-6 and J is TRBJ2-1; D unresolved. The germline V and J ends were trimmed by 5 bases and 8 bases, with 13 bases remaining between them. From germline, CDR1 is SGHVS and CDR2 FNYEAQ. CDR3 length: 13 residues. In DNA, the CDR3 is TGTGCCAGCAGCCAAGACTGGGCCTATGAGCAGTTCTTC. Its translation: CASSQDWAYEQFF.

Regarding this clonotype: As the CDR3 is not closed by the conserved phenylalanine or tryptophan, this likely results from a read error. This chain uses TRBV11-2 with TRBJ2-1, with no clear D. Germline CDR1 reads SGHAT; CDR2 reads FQNNGV. V gave up 1 base and J gave up 0 bases, with 7 bases separating them. CDR3 length: 15 residues. Here the CDR3 DNA reads TGTGCCAGCAGCTTAGCGCCTAGCTCCTACAATGAGCAGTTCTCC. Translation gives CASSLAPSSYNEQFS.